Listed here are 10 T cell receptor beta chains from one sample, sequenced in a study of radiotherapy plus CTLA-4 blockade in lung cancer. Generated by immunoSEQ multiplex PCR, the TCRdb table keeps only in-frame clones and is missing some. The sample gives more than 95,000 clones, about 77% of which show up once; 4.5% to 5.5% is in the top ten. This specimen was peripheral blood, taken from a patient treated with radiotherapy plus ipilimumab. Receptor source: a human donor with non-small cell lung cancer who had a partial response to radiotherapy plus ipilimumab.

Points on this clone: The same CDR3 can be traced to other DNA sequences in this sample. V usage is TRBV4-1 and J usage is TRBJ1-2; D call uncertain. Germline CDR1 MGHRA, CDR2 YSYEKL. Trimming took 0 bases from V and 2 from J, leaving 7 bases between them. This CDR3 comprises 14 residues. CDR3 in amino acids: CASSQERGNYGYTF. The CDR3 nucleotides read TGCGCCAGCAGCCAAGAAAGAGGGAACTATGGCTACACCTTC.

The chain has TRBV9 and TRBJ2-7; possible D gene TRBD2, 7 bases. V dropped 0 bases and J dropped 1 base, with 11 bases sitting between them. This CDR3 region has 15 residues. Germline V gene sequence: CDR1 SGDLS, CDR2 YYNGEE. CDR3 in amino acids: CASSVVGGLSYEQYF. CDR3 nucleotide sequence: TGTGCCAGCAGCGTAGTCGGGGGGCTATCCTACGAGCAGTACTTC.

This chain joins TRBV10-3 and TRBJ1-2; D call uncertain. Between the trimmed V and J ends, which lost 4 bases and 7 bases, there was a span of 10 bases. The CDR3 has 12 residues. From germline, CDR1 is ENHRY and CDR2 SYGVKD. CDR3 nucleotides: TGTGCCATCAGTGTCGGAGTCGGTGGCTACACCTTC. Protein: CAISVGVGGYTF.

This clone was observed once. This chain links TRBV4-3 with TRBJ2-5, with 8 bases aligning to TRBD2. This CDR3 comprises 17 residues. The germline V gene has CDR1 LGHNA and CDR2 YSLEER. J gave up 4 bases and V 0 bases, and 10 bases lay outside the gene matches. CDR3 coding DNA: TGCGCCAGCAGCCAAGATCGAGCTAGCGGGTTTGGAGAGACCCAGTACTTC. Translated, it gives CASSQDRASGFGETQYF.

Remarks on this clone: The same CDR3 arises from other DNA sequences in this sample as well. The chain couples TRBV20-1 to TRBJ2-7; D is possibly TRBD1 or TRBD2 (5 bases each). Per germline, CDR1 DFQATT and CDR2 SNEGSKA (reference sequence). The CDR3 length is 11 residues. Trimming left V 6 bases short and J 6 bases short, with 12 bases between. The CDR3 loop reads CSAKGGGEQYV. CDR3 in DNA: TGCAGTGCAAAGGGTGGGGGCGAGCAGTACGTC.

This clone was seen more than once but under ten times. This rearrangement joins TRBV7-2 to TRBJ1-5, with D tentatively TRBD1 (6 bases). The CDR3 length is 13 residues. From germline, CDR1 is SGHTA and CDR2 FQGNSA. V lost 1 base and J lost 6, with 7 bases in between. Here the CDR3 DNA reads TGTGCCAGCAGCTTAGAACAGGGTCAGCCCCAGCATTTT. Its translation is CASSLEQGQPQHF.

The CDR3 sequence is CASSPTRDRETGYGYTF. For the CDR3, the DNA is TGTGCCAGCTCACCGACCCGGGACAGGGAAACGGGCTATGGCTACACCTTC. The genes are TRBV18 and TRBJ1-2, with 9 bases that match TRBD1. Unmatched junction bases numbered 12, after V lost 3 bases and J lost 4 bases. The CDR3 has 17 amino acids. Germline V CDR1 and CDR2: KGHSH, LQKENI.

The J gene is TRBJ2-3, the V gene TRBV15, with TRBD2 matching 7 bases. The germline V gene encodes CDR1 LNHNV and CDR2 YYDKDF (reference sequence). CDR3 size: 15 residues. Germline trimming cut 0 bases from V and 7 bases from J; bases unmatched to any gene: 7. The CDR3: CATSRDTGGTNTQYF. The CDR3 DNA reads as TGTGCCACCAGCAGAGATACGGGAGGTACGAATACGCAGTATTTT.

This chain joins TRBV5-1 and TRBJ1-2; 7 positions agree with TRBD1. The J segment lost 6 bases and the V segment lost 0 bases, leaving 5 bases of the junction unmatched. CDR3 length: 14 amino acids. CDR1 SGHRS and CDR2 YFSETQ come from the germline V gene. The CDR3 coding sequence is TGCGCCAGCAGCTTGGGGGGACAGATCAATGGCTACACCTTC. Its translation is CASSLGGQINGYTF.

The V call is TRBV5-5, the J call TRBJ1-2; 10 bases line up with TRBD1. The CDR3 has 14 amino acids. Per the germline V gene, CDR1 is SGHKS and CDR2 is YYEKEE (reference sequence). Trimming at V came to 4 bases and at J to 6 bases, leaving 6 bases not matched to a gene. CDR3 amino acids: CASSTGTGEDGYTF. CDR3 coding DNA: TGTGCCAGCAGCACCGGGACAGGGGAAGATGGCTACACCTTC.